This T cell receptor beta chain derives from a study of control samples from healthy donors and cancer patients. Some clones are missing from TCRdb's copy, which holds only in-frame ones; the method was immunoSEQ multiplex PCR. The sample yields some 70,000 clones, 75% to 85% seen once. By sample share, this clone is medium-sized. Trimming pared 5 bases from V and 10 bases from J, leaving 14 bases between. This CDR3 has 12 amino acids. This chain connects TRBV12-3 or TRBV12-4 to TRBJ1-1, with D tentatively TRBD1 (5 bases). The sequence came from a man aged 55 to 70 in good health. The source material was blood. CDR3 sequence (DNA): TGTGCCAGCAGTGACCCGGGACCGGGAGCTTTCTTT. It specifies CASSDPGPGAFF.